The clone carrying this T cell receptor beta chain appeared once. Antigen specificity is unknown. Of the isolated RNA, all was reverse transcribed, and so the sequenced material was expressed TCRB transcripts. Average reads per stem cell-like memory T cell sample were some 980,000. Using immunoSEQ multiplex PCR, the repertoire was profiled, and TCRdb retains in-frame clones only, with some absent. The sample holds about 42,000 clones, roughly 50% seen once. The CDR3 consists of 17 residues. Germline CDR1 KGHSH, CDR2 LQKENI. V lost 2 bases and J lost 4, with 17 bases in between. This specimen comes from a study of beta chain features in type 1 diabetes. Looking at the study overall: Age and gender were similar between patients and healthy donors, as were cell yields.

Findings of the study overall: Compared to healthy donors, patients appeared to have naive, central memory and Treg TCRB repertoires that were more alike.

The sequencing input was stem cell memory CD4+ T cells from blood. The TCR originated in a woman aged 30 to 39 in good health. This chain joins TRBV18 and TRBJ2-2, with D possibly TRBD2 on 5 matching bases. CDR3 sequence (DNA): TGTGCCAGCTCACCATCAAGCGGTCTGGGCAGCACCGGGGAGCTGTTTTTT. This encodes CASSPSSGLGSTGELFF.